This T cell receptor (beta chain) derives from a study of CD8+ T cells in alopecia areata. This clone has just a few counts. Noted treatment: oral pan-JAK inhibitor, 5-10 mg twice daily. cDNA serving as the sequencing template came from extracted, reverse transcribed RNA. Some clones are missing from TCRdb's copy, which holds only in-frame ones; the method was immunoSEQ multiplex PCR. The sample lists about 210,000 clones; less than 45% were seen once. J lost 2 bases, V lost 4 bases, and 5 bases had no gene match. Germline V gene data show CDR1 as SGHRS and CDR2 as YFSETQ. The CDR3 is 14 amino acids. The source of this sequence is a human donor with alopecia areata. The V and J genes are TRBV5-1 and TRBJ2-7, with 8 bases fitting TRBD2. The starting material was CD4+ T cells sorted from blood, obtained between weeks 36 and 40, from a patient treated with tofacitinib. DNA for the CDR3: TGCGCCAGCAGCCGTAGCGGGGCCGCCTACGAGCAGTACTTC. Encoded protein: CASSRSGAAYEQYF.